Each of the 20 T cell receptor beta chains below was sequenced from the same sample in a study of blood T cell repertoires in COVID-19. The data were produced by immunoSEQ multiplex PCR, yet TCRdb's version contains in-frame clones alone and is incomplete. The sample includes around 200,000 clones, roughly 85% of them seen just once. Sequencing input: peripheral blood. The receptor source for this set is a human donor with active or convalescent COVID-19. The donor label of this sample is uncertain.

The chain uses TRBV19 and TRBJ2-5; a weak D match, TRBD2 (5 bases). The V end lost 6 bases, the J end lost 7 bases, and 18 bases lay between the germline ends. This CDR3 is 14 amino acids long. CDR1 is LNHDA and CDR2 is SQIVND in the germline V gene (reference sequence). The CDR3 nucleotides read TGTGCCAGTAGCCTAGCCAACAAGGGCGGGACCCAGTACTTC. Translation: CASSLANKGGTQYF.

The V gene is TRBV6-5, the J gene TRBJ2-7; D is ambiguous. CDR1 MNHEY and CDR2 SVGAGI come from the germline V gene. V gave up 8 bases and J gave up 7 bases, with 18 bases separating them. The CDR3 is 13 amino acids. The CDR3: CASRRQAPSEQYF. The CDR3 DNA reads as TGTGCCAGCCGCCGGCAGGCCCCATCAGAGCAGTACTTC.

This chain links TRBV19 with TRBJ1-5; TRBD1 is a possible D gene (6 bases). The length of the CDR3 is 14 residues. Germline V gene sequence: CDR1 LNHDA, CDR2 SQIVND (reference sequence). Trimming left V 7 bases short and J 4 bases short, with 14 bases between. In DNA, the CDR3 is TGTGCCAGTACCTATAGGGGGGGTAATCAGCCCCAGCATTTT. Its translation is CASTYRGGNQPQHF.

In the case of this clone: Other nucleotide sequences from this sample produce the same CDR3. The J gene is TRBJ1-1, the V gene TRBV19; perhaps TRBD1 as D (5 bases). V dropped 5 bases and J dropped 1 base, with 11 bases sitting between them. There are 14 residues in the CDR3. CDR1 LNHDA and CDR2 SQIVND come from the germline V gene (reference sequence). The CDR3 sequence: CASSASTANTEAFF. DNA for the CDR3: TGTGCCAGTAGTGCGTCGACAGCGAACACTGAAGCTTTCTTT. Drawing the rest from reference TRBV19 and TRBJ1-1, the complete variable domain is DGGITQSPKYLFRKEGQNVTLSCEQNLNHDAMYWYRQDPGQGLRLIYYSQIVNDFQKGDIAEGYSVSREKKESFPLTVTSAQKNPTAFYLCASSASTANTEAFFGQGTRLTVV.

The chain couples TRBV7-6 to TRBJ2-5; 13 positions agree with TRBD2. Germline CDR1 is SGHVS and CDR2 is FNYEAQ. The CDR3 is made up of 15 amino acids. V dropped 3 bases and J dropped 5; count of bases not matched to a gene: 3. The CDR3 reads CASSFLTSGRETQYF. The CDR3 DNA sequence: TGTGCCAGCAGCTTCCTGACTAGCGGGAGGGAGACCCAGTACTTC.

The chain links TRBV7-8 to TRBJ2-2, with D possibly being TRBD2 (5 bases). Germline V gene lookup returns CDR1 SGHVS and CDR2 FQNEAQ. With 5 bases removed from V and 4 bases from J, the gap between germline ends came to 8 bases. This CDR3 contains 13 residues. CDR3 DNA: TGTGCCAGCAGCGGACTGCTCACCGGGGAGCTGTTTTTT. Protein: CASSGLLTGELFF.

The chain recombines TRBV7-3 with TRBJ2-1; D perhaps matches TRBD2 (5 bases). Trimming stripped 5 bases from V and 9 bases from J, with 14 bases between. CDR1 is SGHTA, CDR2 FQGTGA, per germline. The CDR3 length is 13 residues. The CDR3 region is CASSPFTSGEQFF. For the CDR3, the DNA is TGTGCCAGCAGCCCCTTTACTAGTGGTGAGCAGTTCTTC.

The chain uses TRBV20-1 and TRBJ1-4, with D hard to call. The CDR3 is 13 amino acids. With 3 bases removed from V and 4 bases from J, the gap between germline ends came to 9 bases. Per the germline V gene, CDR1 is DFQATT and CDR2 is SNEGSKA (reference sequence). The DNA of the CDR3 is TGCAGTGCTAGTCTGGGCTTTAATGAAAAACTGTTTTTT. Its protein is CSASLGFNEKLFF.

The rearrangement joins TRBV7-6 to TRBJ2-2, with 8 bases lining up with TRBD1. From germline, CDR1 is SGHVS and CDR2 FNYEAQ. This CDR3 spans 15 amino acids. V lost 4 bases, J lost 2 bases, and 3 bases stayed unmatched. CDR3 coding DNA: TGTGCCAGCAGCTCAGGGGGCGCTAACACCGGGGAGCTGTTTTTT. The encoded protein is CASSSGGANTGELFF.

The chain joins TRBV6-5 to TRBJ2-3; 8 nucleotides agree with TRBD2. This CDR3 region has 15 residues. The V segment lost 0 bases and the J segment 6 bases; nucleotides outside the gene matches: 5. Germline loops: CDR1 MNHEY, CDR2 SVGAGI. The CDR3 region is CASSYSPGGADTQYF. CDR3 bases: TGTGCCAGCAGTTACTCCCCCGGGGGGGCGGATACGCAGTATTTT.

This clone was recorded only once. The chain is built from TRBV14 and TRBJ2-1; D is unresolved. CDR1 and CDR2 from the germline V gene are SGHDN and FVKESK. The germline V and J ends were trimmed by 4 bases and 2 bases, with 15 bases remaining between them. This CDR3 comprises 16 residues. In DNA, the CDR3 is TGTGCCAGCAGCCTGACCTACGTCGCGGCCTACAATGAGCAGTTCTTC. It translates to CASSLTYVAAYNEQFF.

The V and J genes are TRBV7-3 and TRBJ2-2; D might be TRBD2 (5 bases). V was cut by 2 bases and J by 7 bases, with 8 bases left in between. Germline lookup yields CDR1 SGHTA and CDR2 FQGTGA. The CDR3 runs to 13 residues. CDR3 sequence reads: CASSLGGSGELFF. The CDR3 coding sequence is TGTGCCAGCAGCTTAGGAGGCAGCGGGGAGCTGTTTTTT.

The gene calls are TRBV11-2 and TRBJ2-1; 16 nucleotides align to TRBD2. The trim removed 4 bases at V and 7 bases at J, leaving 7 bases unmatched. CDR3 length equals 17 residues. Looked up from germline, CDR1 is SGHAT and CDR2 is FQNNGV. The CDR3 DNA follows: TGTGCCAGCAGCTCGGGGACTAGCGGGGGGGCATGGAATGAGCAGTTCTTC. It translates to CASSSGTSGGAWNEQFF.

The chain uses TRBV28 and TRBJ2-7; TRBD1 matches 11 bases. Trimming took 3 bases from V and 2 from J; bases not matched to a gene: 3. The CDR3 sequence is 15 residues long. Germline values: CDR1 MDHEN, CDR2 SYDVKM. DNA of the CDR3: TGTGCCAGCAGTTTGACGGGACAGGGGGCCTACGAGCAGTACTTC. Translating gives CASSLTGQGAYEQYF.

The chain recombines TRBV3-1 (or the pseudogene TRBV3-2) with TRBJ1-3; possibly TRBD1 for D (6 bases). The CDR3 is made up of 16 amino acids. Germline CDR1 and CDR2: LGHDT and YNNKEL (reference sequence). Trimming took 3 bases from V and 1 from J, leaving 13 bases between them. This CDR3 is CASSHSGGLSGNTIYF. The CDR3 coding sequence is TGTGCCAGCAGCCACTCCGGGGGGCTGTCTGGAAACACCATATATTTT.

The chain recombines TRBV27 with TRBJ2-6; TRBD1 is a possible D gene (6 bases). CDR1 and CDR2 (germline): MNHEY, SMNVEV (reference sequence). The CDR3 extends over 18 amino acids. V dropped 2 bases and J dropped 0 bases, with 14 bases sitting between them. CDR3 nucleotide sequence: TGTGCCAGCAGTTTAAGGATTGGGGGCCCCTCTGGGGCCAACGTCCTGACTTTC. Residues: CASSLRIGGPSGANVLTF.

This chain links TRBV3-1 (or the pseudogene TRBV3-2) with TRBJ2-1; 10 nucleotides agree with TRBD2. This CDR3 has 16 residues. Trimming took 5 bases from V and 5 from J; bases not matched to a gene: 9. In germline, CDR1 is LGHDT, CDR2 YNNKEL (reference sequence). This chain's CDR3 is CASSFRTSGNNNEQFF. The CDR3 DNA reads TGTGCCAGCAGCTTTAGGACTAGCGGAAATAACAATGAGCAGTTCTTC.

CDR3 loop: CASSLESSGSSYEQYF. The DNA for the CDR3 is TGTGCCAGCAGCTTGGAGAGTAGCGGTAGCTCCTACGAGCAGTACTTC. The chain links TRBV5-6 to TRBJ2-7, with D tentatively TRBD2 (6 bases). CDR3 length: 16 residues. Deletions cut 0 bases from V and 0 bases from J, with 13 bases between. Per germline, CDR1 SGHDT and CDR2 YYEEEE. The variable domain in full, completed from reference TRBV5-6 and TRBJ2-7, reads DAGVTQSPTHLIKTRGQQVTLRCSPKSGHDTVSWYQQALGQGPQFIFQYYEEEERQRGNFPDRFSGHQFPNYSSELNVNALLLGDSALYLCASSLESSGSSYEQYFGPGTRLTVT.

This clone was detected only once. The gene calls are TRBV18 and TRBJ1-5, with 8 positions matching TRBD1. Germline V gene sequence: CDR1 KGHSH, CDR2 LQKENI. V was pared by 0 bases and J by 2 bases, with 12 bases of the junction left unmatched. The CDR3 consists of 19 residues. This chain's CDR3 is CASSPPASSGGLGNQPQHF. Written as DNA, the CDR3 is TGTGCCAGCTCACCACCCGCCTCCTCAGGGGGCCTCGGCAATCAGCCCCAGCATTTT.

V usage is TRBV25-1 and J usage is TRBJ2-7; 8 nucleotides match TRBD1. This CDR3 comprises 14 residues. The V and J ends lost 8 bases and 4 bases, in that order; junction bases with no gene match: 10. Germline loops: CDR1 MGHDK, CDR2 SYGVNS. The CDR3 DNA is TGTGCCAGCGGAAGACAGGGGAGTTTTTACGAGCAGTACTTC. Protein: CASGRQGSFYEQYF.